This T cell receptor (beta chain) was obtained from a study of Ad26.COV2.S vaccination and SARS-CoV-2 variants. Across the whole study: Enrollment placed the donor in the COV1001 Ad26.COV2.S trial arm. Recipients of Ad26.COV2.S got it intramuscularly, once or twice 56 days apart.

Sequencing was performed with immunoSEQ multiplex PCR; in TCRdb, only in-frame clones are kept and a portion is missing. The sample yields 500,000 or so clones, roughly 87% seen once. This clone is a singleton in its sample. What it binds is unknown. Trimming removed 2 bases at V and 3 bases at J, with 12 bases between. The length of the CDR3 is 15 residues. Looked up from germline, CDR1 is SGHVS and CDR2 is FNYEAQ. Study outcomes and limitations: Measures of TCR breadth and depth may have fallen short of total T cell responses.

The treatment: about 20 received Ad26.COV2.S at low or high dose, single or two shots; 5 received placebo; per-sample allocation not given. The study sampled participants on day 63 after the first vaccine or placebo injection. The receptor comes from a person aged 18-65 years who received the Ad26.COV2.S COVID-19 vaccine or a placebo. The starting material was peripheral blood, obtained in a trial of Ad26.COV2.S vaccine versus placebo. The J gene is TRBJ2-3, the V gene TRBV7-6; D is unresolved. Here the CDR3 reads CASSLLDIRTDTQYF. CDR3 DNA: TGTGCCAGCAGCTTATTGGATATTCGTACAGATACGCAGTATTTT. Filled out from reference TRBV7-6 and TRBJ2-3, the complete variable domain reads GAGVSQSPRYKVTKRGQDVALRCDPISGHVSLYWYRQALGQGPEFLTYFNYEAQQDKSGLPNDRFSAERPEGSISTLTIQRTEQRDSAMYRCASSLLDIRTDTQYFGPGTRLTVL.